These 21 T cell receptor beta chains came from one sample sequenced in a study of shared clonotypes between healthy human individuals. Assay used: immunoSEQ multiplex PCR; TCRdb lists only in-frame clones, some missing. The table has more than 450,000 clones, 75% to 85% seen once; the top ten hold roughly 13%. Sequencing input: PBMCs. These receptors were taken from a woman aged 40 to 50 in good health. Some clones in this sample may be carry-over from other donors' samples.

Regarding this clone: The junction departs from the called germline gene at one end, perhaps through a read error. The gene calls are TRBV18 and TRBJ2-7; either TRBD1 or TRBD2 may fit D (5 bases each). CDR1 is KGHSH and CDR2 is LQKENI in the germline V gene. This CDR3 spans 15 amino acids. The CDR3 bases are TGTGCCAGCTCTAACCAGGGACCAGAAACCTACGAGCCGTACTTC. It encodes CASSNQGPETYEPYF.

The gene calls are TRBV5-4 and TRBJ1-5; 7 bases are a match to TRBD1. The junction had 6 bases not matched to a gene; V was cut back by 4 bases and J by 2 bases. The CDR3 has 15 residues. Germline values: CDR1 SGHNT, CDR2 YYREEE (reference sequence). The CDR3 spells CASSHRDSRNQPQHF. Written as DNA, the CDR3 is TGTGCCAGCAGCCACCGGGACAGTCGCAATCAGCCCCAGCATTTT. Combining the CDR3 with reference TRBV5-4 and TRBJ1-5 gives the whole variable domain ETGVTQSPTHLIKTRGQQVTLRCSSQSGHNTVSWYQQALGQGPQFIFQYYREEENGRGNFPPRFSGLQFPNYSSELNVNALELDDSALYLCASSHRDSRNQPQHFGDGTRLSIL.

The chain's CDR3 is CASSPGRNEKLFF. The CDR3 DNA is TGTGCCAGCAGCCCGGGGCGTAATGAAAAACTGTTTTTT. V gene TRBV7-2 combines with J gene TRBJ1-4; tentative D call: TRBD1 (5 bases). V lost 5 bases and J 4 bases, leaving 8 bases between the germline ends. There are 13 residues in the CDR3. Germline V gene sequence: CDR1 SGHTA, CDR2 FQGNSA.

This chain connects TRBV27 to TRBJ2-4; D unresolved. This CDR3 has 11 amino acids. CDR1 and CDR2 from the germline V gene are MNHEY and SMNVEV (reference sequence). Deletions cut 8 bases from V and 6 bases from J, with 8 bases between. The DNA of the CDR3 is TGTGCCAGCGCCAACAGAAACATTCAGTACTTC. Residues: CASANRNIQYF.

The chain carries TRBV15 and TRBJ2-6; D possibly corresponds to TRBD1 (6 bases). This CDR3 region has 20 residues. Germline V lookup: CDR1 LNHNV, CDR2 YYDKDF (reference sequence). V lost 2 bases to trimming and J lost 2 bases, with 22 bases between them. CDR3 amino acids: CATSRLPQGRALTGANVLTF. As DNA, the CDR3 is TGTGCCACCAGCAGACTTCCACAGGGAAGGGCTCTTACTGGGGCCAACGTCCTGACTTTC.

The gene calls are TRBV5-4 and TRBJ2-4; tentative D call: TRBD2 (6 bases). V was trimmed by 6 bases and J by 2 bases, leaving 15 bases between them. This CDR3 region has 15 residues. CDR1 is SGHNT, CDR2 YYREEE, per germline (reference sequence). CDR3: CASTPSSESKNIQYF. CDR3 DNA sequence: TGTGCCAGCACCCCCTCTAGCGAATCCAAAAACATTCAGTACTTC.

V usage is TRBV18 and J usage is TRBJ1-1; no reliable D call. The germline CDR1 and CDR2 sequences are KGHSH and LQKENI. The germline V and J ends were trimmed by 6 bases and 0 bases, with 23 bases remaining between them. The CDR3 is made up of 18 amino acids. The CDR3 coding sequence is TGTGCCAGCTCTCGAACTGACCCAGCAAGTAGTTTGAACACTGAAGCTTTCTTT. This translates into CASSRTDPASSLNTEAFF.

This chain connects TRBV6-9 to TRBJ1-3; 10 bases are a match to TRBD1. CDR3 length: 13 residues. After removal of 8 bases from V and 10 bases from J, the junction contained 8 bases not matched to a gene. Germline V CDR1 and CDR2: MNHGY, SVAAGI. The CDR3 coding sequence is TGTGCCAGCTTTGGGACAGGGGAGGGTACCATATATTTT. It codes for CASFGTGEGTIYF.

The genes are TRBV5-6 and TRBJ2-5; D is unclear. V lost 4 bases, J lost 7 bases, and 17 bases lay in between. Germline CDR1 and CDR2: SGHDT and YYEEEE. The CDR3 covers 14 residues. CDR3 DNA: TGTGCCAGCAGCCCGAAGTCAGTGCTGGGGACCCAGTACTTC. It translates to CASSPKSVLGTQYF.

The chain is built from TRBV18 and TRBJ1-5, with TRBD1 matching over 7 bases. There are 15 residues in the CDR3. V was pared by 3 bases and J by 2 bases, with 4 bases of the junction left unmatched. Germline assignment: CDR1 KGHSH and CDR2 LQKENI. The CDR3 sequence is CASSPDREGNQPQHF. The CDR3 bases are TGTGCCAGCTCACCCGACAGGGAGGGCAATCAGCCCCAGCATTTT. The variable domain in full, completed from reference TRBV18 and TRBJ1-5, reads NAGVMQNPRHLVRRRGQEARLRCSPMKGHSHVYWYRQLPEEGLKFMVYLQKENIIDESGMPKERFSAEFPKEGPSILRIQQVVRGDSAAYFCASSPDREGNQPQHFGDGTRLSIL.

The rearrangement links TRBV5-4 to TRBJ2-7, with TRBD2 matching 9 bases. The CDR3 has 20 residues. Germline V gives CDR1 SGHNT, CDR2 YYREEE (reference sequence). Unmatched junction bases numbered 22, after V lost 4 bases and J lost 2 bases. DNA for the CDR3: TGTGCCAGCAGCCCCACTCCCGGGACTAGCCCAACCCGGGGGACCTACGAGCAGTACTTC. This translates into CASSPTPGTSPTRGTYEQYF.

Note on this clone: It may be a read error: a sequence one base away is much more abundant. V gene TRBV10-3 combines with J gene TRBJ2-5, with D possibly being TRBD1 (5 bases). Germline loops: CDR1 ENHRY, CDR2 SYGVKD. This CDR3 is built from 12 residues. V lost 5 bases to trimming and J lost 2 bases, with 6 bases between them. CDR3 protein: CAISPGQETQYF. Here the CDR3 DNA reads TGTGCCATCAGTCCAGGGCAAGAGACCCAGTACTTC.

CDR3 sequence reads: CASSGLPGSKNIQYF. In DNA form, the CDR3 reads TGTGCCAGTTCAGGACTGCCTGGGTCCAAAAACATTCAGTACTTC. The genes are TRBV19 and TRBJ2-4; possible D gene TRBD2, 5 bases. Trimming shortened V by 8 bases and J by 2 bases, and 16 bases separated the two germline ends. The CDR3 has 15 residues. Germline CDR1 and CDR2: LNHDA and SQIVND (reference sequence).

V usage is TRBV6-1 and J usage is TRBJ1-1; D perhaps matches TRBD1 (5 bases). Germline V gives CDR1 MNHNS, CDR2 SASEGT. The CDR3 length is 16 residues. The ends were cut back, 4 bases at V and 4 bases at J, with 19 bases in the middle. The CDR3 sequence is CASSVVVIRGGTEAFF. For the CDR3, the DNA is TGTGCCAGCAGTGTCGTGGTAATAAGGGGTGGCACTGAAGCTTTCTTT.

The chain joins TRBV28 to TRBJ1-2; D possibly corresponds to TRBD1 (6 bases). Between the trimmed V and J ends, which lost 3 bases and 5 bases, there was a span of 13 bases. The CDR3 is 14 amino acids. Germline lookup yields CDR1 MDHEN and CDR2 SYDVKM. Here the CDR3 DNA reads TGTGCCAGCAGTTTCGCGGACAGCCTATATGGCTACACCTTC. Amino acids: CASSFADSLYGYTF.

V usage is TRBV28 and J usage is TRBJ2-1, with a weak D call TRBD2 (6 bases). CDR1 is MDHEN and CDR2 is SYDVKM in the germline V gene. The germline V and J ends were trimmed by 6 bases and 1 base, with 19 bases remaining between them. The length of the CDR3 is 17 residues. The CDR3 region is CASSFTRENWSYNEQFF. The CDR3 DNA sequence: TGTGCCAGCAGCTTTACACGGGAGAATTGGTCCTACAATGAGCAGTTCTTC.

For this clone: The sample has other DNA sequences that encode this CDR3 too. J is TRBJ1-5 and V is TRBV5-1; weak D call: TRBD1 (5 bases). This CDR3 has 14 amino acids. Germline V gives CDR1 SGHRS, CDR2 YFSETQ. Trimming shortened V by 2 bases and J by 7 bases, and 13 bases separated the two germline ends. Written as DNA, the CDR3 is TGCGCCAGCAGCTTAGGAGGGTCAGGGCAGCCCCAGCATTTT. This sequence encodes CASSLGGSGQPQHF.

V is TRBV9 and J is TRBJ2-5; the match to TRBD2 covers 8 bases. The CDR3 runs to 15 residues. V lost 3 bases and J lost 5; bases outside the gene matches: 9. From germline, CDR1 is SGDLS and CDR2 YYNGEE. The CDR3 nucleotides read TGTGCCAGCAGCGGGGGCGGAGCGGGAGTCGAGACCCAGTACTTC. Translating it yields CASSGGGAGVETQYF.

This chain uses TRBV6-1 with TRBJ2-4; 7 bases match TRBD2. This CDR3 has 15 amino acids. J lost 0 bases, V lost 10 bases, and 9 bases had no gene match. Germline V lookup: CDR1 MNHNS, CDR2 SASEGT. CDR3 amino acids: CATLGLETAKNIQYF. CDR3 nucleotide sequence: TGTGCCACCCTAGGACTAGAGACAGCCAAAAACATTCAGTACTTC.

The genes are TRBV5-6 and TRBJ1-3; 8 bases agree with TRBD1. CDR3 length equals 16 residues. Trimming cost V 5 bases and J 2 bases; bases outside gene matches: 9. The germline gives CDR1 SGHDT, CDR2 YYEEEE. The CDR3 loop reads CASRDRTGWTGNTIYF. The CDR3 bases are TGTGCCAGCAGGGACCGGACAGGGTGGACTGGAAACACCATATATTTT.

V usage is TRBV7-3 and J usage is TRBJ2-7, with 9 positions matching TRBD1. Germline V gene sequence: CDR1 SGHTA, CDR2 FQGTGA. V was pared by 5 bases and J by 1 base, with 6 bases of the junction left unmatched. The CDR3 runs to 15 residues. CDR3 in DNA: TGTGCCAGCAGCCCACAGGGGGCACAATCCTACGAGCAGTACTTC. Translated: CASSPQGAQSYEQYF.